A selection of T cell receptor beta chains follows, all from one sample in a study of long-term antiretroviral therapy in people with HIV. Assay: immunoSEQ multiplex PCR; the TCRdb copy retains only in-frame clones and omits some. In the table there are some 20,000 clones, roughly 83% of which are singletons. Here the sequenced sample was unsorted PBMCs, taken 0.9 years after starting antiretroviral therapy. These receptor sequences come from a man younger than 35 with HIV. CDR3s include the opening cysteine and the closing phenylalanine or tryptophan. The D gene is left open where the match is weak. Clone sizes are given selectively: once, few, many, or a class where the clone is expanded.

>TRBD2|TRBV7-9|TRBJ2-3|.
CASSFGGGVTDTQYF
TGTGCCAGCAGCTTCGGCGGGGGTGTCACAGATACGCAGTATTTT
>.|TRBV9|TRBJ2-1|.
CASSVAGGPYNEQFF
TGTGCCAGCAGCGTAGCGGGGGGCCCATACAATGAGCAGTTCTTC
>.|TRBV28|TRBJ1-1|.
CASSLHGSTEAFF
TGTGCCAGCAGTTTACACGGGTCCACTGAAGCTTTCTTT
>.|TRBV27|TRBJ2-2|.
CASSFRARGRGNTGELFF
TGTGCCAGCAGTTTTAGGGCTCGGGGCAGGGGAAACACCGGGGAGCTGTTTTTT
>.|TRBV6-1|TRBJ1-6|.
CASSDWEAPLHF
TGTGCCAGCAGTGACTGGGAGGCCCCCCTCCACTTT
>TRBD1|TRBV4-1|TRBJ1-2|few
CASSQDTGTGGAGGYTF
TGCGCCAGCAGCCAAGATACCGGGACAGGGGGCGCGGGTGGCTACACCTTC
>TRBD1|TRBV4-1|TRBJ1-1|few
CASSPGGNTEAFF
TGCGCCAGCAGCCCAGGGGGCAACACTGAAGCTTTCTTT
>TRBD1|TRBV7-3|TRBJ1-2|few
CASSPHPPDRRNYGYTF
TGTGCCAGCAGCCCACACCCCCCGGACAGGCGAAACTATGGCTACACCTTC
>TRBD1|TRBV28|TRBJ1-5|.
CASRPGGTGGFQPQHF
TGTGCCAGCCGCCCCGGCGGGACAGGGGGCTTCCAGCCCCAGCATTTT
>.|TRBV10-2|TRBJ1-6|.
CASSELRDSPLHF
TGCGCCAGCAGTGAGCTGAGGGATTCACCCCTCCACTTT
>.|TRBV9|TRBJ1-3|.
CASGRVSGNTIYF
TGTGCCAGCGGCAGGGTATCTGGAAACACCATATATTTT
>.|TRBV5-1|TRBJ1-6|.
CASSLGGSPLHF
TGCGCCAGCAGCTTGGGGGGTTCACCCCTCCACTTT
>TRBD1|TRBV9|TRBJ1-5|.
CASSVSYRGQPQHF
TGTGCCAGCAGCGTATCTTACAGGGGTCAGCCCCAGCATTTT
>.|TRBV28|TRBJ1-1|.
CASSSQGINTEAFF
TGTGCCAGCAGCTCCCAGGGCATAAACACTGAAGCTTTCTTT
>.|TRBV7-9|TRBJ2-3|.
CASSGPQSRDTQYF
TGTGCCAGCAGCGGTCCACAATCACGGGATACGCAGTATTTT
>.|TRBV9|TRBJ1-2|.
CASSVGSLSNGYTF
TGTGCCAGCAGCGTTGGAAGTCTGTCTAATGGCTACACCTTC
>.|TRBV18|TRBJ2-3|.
CASSSTTDTQYF
TGTGCCAGCTCATCCACCACAGATACGCAGTATTTT
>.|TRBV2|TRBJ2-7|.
CASSRGEVYEQYF
TGTGCCAGCTCCCGAGGGGAGGTCTACGAGCAGTACTTC
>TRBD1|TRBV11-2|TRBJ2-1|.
CASSTLEGPHRGPYNEQFF
TGTGCCAGCAGCACCCTAGAAGGGCCTCACAGGGGACCTTACAATGAGCAGTTCTTC
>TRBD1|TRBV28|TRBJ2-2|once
CATTSGTANTGELFF
TGTGCCACCACGTCCGGGACAGCGAACACCGGGGAGCTGTTTTTT
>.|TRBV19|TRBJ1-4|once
CASSEPGAPQGLFF
TGTGCCAGTAGTGAACCAGGGGCACCCCAAGGACTGTTTTTT